The T cell receptor (beta chain) under discussion was sequenced for a study of cytomegalovirus exposure and HLA in healthy donors. General study findings and limits: When analyzed later, a missense DCLRE1C variant was found to be linked to TCR beta V- and J-gene trimming. The only immune exposure information that was available was CMV serostatus. The majority of CMV-associated TCR beta chains were reported as apparently HLA-restricted in a later analysis.

Primers: 60 Vbeta forward and 13 Jbeta reverse. Profiling relied on immunoSEQ multiplex PCR, and the TCRdb table lists in-frame clones only, not all of them. Of 150,000 to 200,000 clones listed, more than 60% are singletons. In its sample, this clone was seen a few times. No antigen is known for it. This CDR3 comprises 14 residues. V shed 5 bases and J shed 2 bases, with 12 bases lying between them. Germline CDR1 and CDR2: MNHEY and SVGAGI. This receptor was taken from a human donor in good health. The chain uses TRBV6-5 and TRBJ1-2, with a possible D match to TRBD1 (6 bases). Sequenced material: PBMCs. CDR3 in DNA: TGTGCCAGCAGTGAGGACAGCGAGAACTATGGCTACACCTTC. It encodes CASSEDSENYGYTF.